Below are 28 T cell receptor beta chains sequenced from a single sample in a study of cytotoxic CD8 clonotypes in ibrutinib-treated CLL. Profiling relied on immunoSEQ multiplex PCR, and the TCRdb table lists in-frame clones only, not all of them. The table lists over 100,000 clones, over 75% of them singletons. The sample in question was PBMCs, obtained after 24 months of ibrutinib treatment. The receptor source for this set is a human donor with chronic lymphocytic leukemia.

The chain employs TRBV10-3 and TRBJ1-4; D perhaps matches TRBD1 (5 bases). CDR3 length: 14 residues. Germline lookup yields CDR1 ENHRY and CDR2 SYGVKD. Trimming removed 5 bases from V and 5 bases from J, with 12 bases in between. The DNA for the CDR3 is TGTGCCATCAGTCAACGGGGGGACAATGAAAAACTGTTTTTT. This sequence encodes CAISQRGDNEKLFF.

The chain combines TRBV19 with TRBJ1-5; TRBD1 aligns across 8 bases. Per germline, CDR1 LNHDA and CDR2 SQIVND (reference sequence). The CDR3 runs to 14 residues. With 5 bases clipped from V and 2 bases from J, the junction kept 2 bases outside the gene matches. CDR3 in DNA: TGTGCCAGTAGTTTGGACAGGGGCAATCAGCCCCAGCATTTT. It codes for CASSLDRGNQPQHF.

The chain uses TRBV2 and TRBJ2-1; 7 nucleotides match TRBD2. Germline-derived CDR1 and CDR2 are SNHLY and FYNNEI. The junction had 16 bases not matched to a gene; V was cut back by 8 bases and J by 9 bases. There are 15 residues in the CDR3. The CDR3 DNA sequence: TGTGCCAGCCTTGAGACTAGCCCCAGCGGTGGTGAGCAGTTCTTC. It codes for CASLETSPSGGEQFF.

The chain has TRBV5-4 and TRBJ2-1; 9 nucleotides align to TRBD1. The CDR3 sequence is 15 residues long. Trimming took 4 bases from V and 1 from J; bases not matched to a gene: 3. The germline V gene has CDR1 SGHNT and CDR2 YYREEE (reference sequence). The CDR3, as DNA: TGTGCCAGCAGCGTCGACAGGGGGTCCTACAATGAGCAGTTCTTC. This gives the protein CASSVDRGSYNEQFF.

The chain employs TRBV10-3 and TRBJ1-4; no clear D. The CDR3 contains 14 residues. Germline V gene lookup returns CDR1 ENHRY and CDR2 SYGVKD. V lost 6 bases to trimming and J lost 3 bases, with 11 bases between them. The CDR3 sequence: CAIRDVVPNEKLFF. In DNA form, the CDR3 reads TGTGCCATCAGGGACGTGGTCCCTAATGAAAAACTGTTTTTT.

This chain joins TRBV7-2 and TRBJ2-7; TRBD2 matches 10 bases. CDR3 length: 16 residues. Looked up from germline, CDR1 is SGHTA and CDR2 is FQGNSA. V lost 4 bases to trimming and J lost 4 bases; unmatched junction nucleotides: 10. DNA of the CDR3: TGTGCCAGCAGCTCCCAGCGGGAGGGCCGGGTATACGAGCAGTACTTC. As protein: CASSSQREGRVYEQYF.

This chain uses TRBV5-1 with TRBJ1-3; the match to TRBD1 covers 7 bases. Looked up from germline, CDR1 is SGHRS and CDR2 is YFSETQ. CDR3 length: 18 residues. The J segment lost 5 bases and the V segment lost 4 bases, leaving 18 bases of the junction unmatched. The CDR3 bases are TGCGCCAGCAGCGCCGGCTCGGGCCTACAGGGGACTCGAAACACCATATATTTT. This translates into CASSAGSGLQGTRNTIYF.

The chain joins TRBV5-5 to TRBJ2-7; D possibly uses TRBD1 or TRBD2 (5 bases each). CDR3 length: 13 residues. V lost 4 bases and J lost 6, with 14 bases in between. The V gene's germline CDR1 is SGHKS and CDR2 YYEKEE (reference sequence). Here the CDR3 reads CASSLWGTLEQYF. In DNA, the CDR3 is TGTGCCAGCAGCCTCTGGGGGACCCTCGAGCAGTACTTC.

The V call is TRBV11-2, the J call TRBJ2-2; 7 bases agree with TRBD1. V lost 2 bases to trimming and J lost 1 base; unmatched junction nucleotides: 4. The CDR3 has 16 amino acids. Germline CDR1 and CDR2: SGHAT and FQNNGV. CDR3 protein: CASSLSRTGNTGELFF. In nucleotides, the CDR3 is TGTGCCAGCAGCTTATCAAGGACAGGGAACACCGGGGAGCTGTTTTTT.

The chain employs TRBV2 and TRBJ1-4; D may be TRBD1 (5 bases). This CDR3 contains 14 residues. Between the trimmed V and J ends, which lost 2 bases and 7 bases, there was a span of 11 bases. Per germline, CDR1 SNHLY and CDR2 FYNNEI. The CDR3 sequence is CASSEQGVGEKLFF. The CDR3 DNA reads TGTGCCAGCAGTGAACAAGGGGTGGGTGAAAAACTGTTTTTT.

The rearrangement joins TRBV28 to TRBJ1-6; D remains ambiguous. V lost 4 bases to trimming and J lost 14 bases, with 9 bases between them. Germline assignment: CDR1 MDHEN and CDR2 SYDVKM. The CDR3 length is 11 residues. CDR3 DNA: TGTGCCAGCAGTTCCTCCCTGGCCCTCCACTTT. It translates to CASSSSLALHF.

The V gene is TRBV7-6, the J gene TRBJ2-1, with 9 nucleotides matching TRBD1. The CDR3 is 14 amino acids. The junction had 5 bases not matched to a gene; V was cut back by 6 bases and J by 5 bases. Germline V CDR1 and CDR2: SGHVS, FNYEAQ. CDR3 residues: CASRDRQGDNEQFF. The CDR3 coding sequence is TGTGCCAGCAGGGACAGACAGGGGGACAATGAGCAGTTCTTC. Looking up the rest from reference TRBV7-6 and TRBJ2-1 gives the full variable domain: GAGVSQSPRYKVTKRGQDVALRCDPISGHVSLYWYRQALGQGPEFLTYFNYEAQQDKSGLPNDRFSAERPEGSISTLTIQRTEQRDSAMYRCASRDRQGDNEQFFGPGTRLTVL.

This chain connects TRBV18 to TRBJ1-1; TRBD1 is a possible D gene (6 bases). The length of the CDR3 is 15 residues. Trimming removed 5 bases from V and 3 bases from J, with 16 bases in between. In germline, CDR1 is KGHSH, CDR2 LQKENI. The CDR3 DNA is TGTGCCAGCTCAACGGCTAACAGGGAATACACTGAAGCTTTCTTT. It codes for CASSTANREYTEAFF.

The chain links TRBV14 to TRBJ2-3, with 8 bases that match TRBD2. The CDR3 totals 15 residues. Germline values: CDR1 SGHDN, CDR2 FVKESK. J gave up 4 bases and V 5 bases, and 8 bases lay outside the gene matches. The chain's CDR3 is CASSNREGGSDTQYF. CDR3 bases: TGTGCCAGCAGCAACCGGGAGGGAGGATCAGATACGCAGTATTTT.

Only one count was recorded for this clone. The chain has TRBV18 and TRBJ1-1; D not resolved. CDR1 and CDR2 (germline): KGHSH, LQKENI. The CDR3 runs to 14 residues. Trimming shortened V by 1 base and J by 0 bases, and 6 bases separated the two germline ends. The CDR3 DNA sequence: TGTGCCAGCTCACCACAGGGCTTGAACACTGAAGCTTTCTTT. This codes for CASSPQGLNTEAFF.

The chain employs TRBV4-1 and TRBJ2-6; tentative D call: TRBD1 (6 bases). Between the trimmed V and J ends, which lost 4 bases and 0 bases, there was a span of 13 bases. This CDR3 contains 17 residues. From germline, CDR1 is MGHRA and CDR2 YSYEKL. CDR3: CASSRGQTTSGANVLTF. The CDR3 nucleotides are TGCGCCAGCAGCCGAGGACAGACGACCTCTGGGGCCAACGTCCTGACTTTC.

The chain carries TRBV5-4 and TRBJ2-7; D ambiguous. This CDR3 spans 13 amino acids. Germline-derived CDR1 and CDR2 are SGHNT and YYREEE (reference sequence). V was shortened by 3 bases and J by 1 base, with 8 bases between the two germline ends. DNA of the CDR3: TGTGCCAGCAGCTATTCCGAATCCTACGAGCAGTACTTC. As protein: CASSYSESYEQYF.

The chain links TRBV27 to TRBJ2-7; D possibly corresponds to TRBD1 (6 bases). The CDR3 has 14 amino acids. V lost 2 bases and J lost 6, with 14 bases in between. CDR1 and CDR2 from the germline V gene are MNHEY and SMNVEV (reference sequence). The CDR3 nucleotides read TGTGCCAGCAGTTTACAGGGGCGAGGGTCCGAGCAGTACTTC. The encoded protein is CASSLQGRGSEQYF.

The chain links TRBV28 to TRBJ1-2; D perhaps matches TRBD1 (6 bases). Trimming took 11 bases from V and 7 from J, leaving 20 bases between them. This CDR3 spans 13 amino acids. Germline V lookup: CDR1 MDHEN, CDR2 SYDVKM. The CDR3 region is CAARQGTGPGYTF. CDR3 DNA sequence: TGTGCCGCAAGGCAGGGGACTGGCCCTGGCTACACCTTC.

The chain joins TRBV7-2 to TRBJ2-1; either TRBD1 or TRBD2 may fit D (5 bases each). Germline-derived CDR1 and CDR2 are SGHTA and FQGNSA. The CDR3 contains 14 residues. Trimming cost V 5 bases and J 10 bases, with 18 bases left between them. The CDR3 DNA reads TGTGCCAGCAGCCCTAGAGGGGACGGACGCGAGCAGTTCTTC. This translates into CASSPRGDGREQFF.

The chain couples TRBV5-4 to TRBJ1-2; a weak D match, TRBD1 (6 bases). Germline CDR1 reads SGHNT; CDR2 reads YYREEE (reference sequence). Trimming stripped 4 bases from V and 2 bases from J, with 9 bases between. CDR3 length equals 13 residues. CDR3 coding DNA: TGTGCCAGCAGCCTTGGACAGAACTATGGCTACACCTTC. This encodes CASSLGQNYGYTF.

V and J are TRBV29-1 and TRBJ2-7; 7 nucleotides line up with TRBD2. The ends lost 4 bases at V and 6 bases at J; junction bases unmatched: 6. The length of the CDR3 is 12 residues. Germline values: CDR1 SQVTM, CDR2 ANQGSEA. The CDR3 sequence: CSVGAGVSEQYF. The CDR3 bases are TGCAGCGTTGGTGCGGGAGTAAGCGAGCAGTACTTC.

This clone was picked up many times. The chain carries TRBV4-1 and TRBJ1-2; D uncertain. Trimming stripped 0 bases from V and 6 bases from J, with 17 bases between. The germline V gene encodes CDR1 MGHRA and CDR2 YSYEKL. This CDR3 contains 16 residues. CDR3 DNA: TGCGCCAGCAGCCAAGAGCGCGCCCTTCTAGGGAATGGCTACACCTTC. This sequence encodes CASSQERALLGNGYTF.

This chain connects TRBV6-5 to TRBJ2-1; maybe TRBD1 (6 bases). The CDR3 is 15 residues long. The V end was cut by 6 bases, the J end by 2 bases, with 14 bases between. Germline CDR1 reads MNHEY; CDR2 reads SVGAGI. This chain's CDR3 is CASRRWAGAYNEQFF. Written as DNA, the CDR3 is TGTGCCAGCAGACGCTGGGCAGGGGCCTACAATGAGCAGTTCTTC.

The V and J genes are TRBV7-9 and TRBJ2-7; 11 nucleotides line up with TRBD2. The trim removed 5 bases at V and 2 bases at J, leaving 5 bases unmatched. Germline loops: CDR1 SEHNR, CDR2 FQNEAQ (reference sequence). This CDR3 spans 15 amino acids. CDR3 nucleotide sequence: TGTGCCAGCAGCCCCACTAGCGGGAGAACCTACGAGCAGTACTTC. Its translation is CASSPTSGRTYEQYF.

In its sample, this clone was seen once. V usage is TRBV7-2 and J usage is TRBJ2-1, with TRBD2 identical over 10 bases. The CDR3 is 16 residues long. Germline V gene lookup returns CDR1 SGHTA and CDR2 FQGNSA. The junction had 5 bases not matched to a gene; V was cut back by 0 bases and J by 6 bases. The CDR3 sequence: CASSLALLAGLNEQFF. CDR3 sequence (DNA): TGTGCCAGCAGCTTAGCGCTACTAGCGGGACTCAATGAGCAGTTCTTC.

This clone was counted once. This chain links TRBV5-1 with TRBJ1-5; unclear D gene. V was trimmed by 0 bases and J by 0 bases, leaving 7 bases between them. This CDR3 comprises 15 residues. Germline V gives CDR1 SGHRS, CDR2 YFSETQ. CDR3 protein: CASSLEGDSNQPQHF. The CDR3 nucleotides are TGCGCCAGCAGCTTGGAGGGAGATAGCAATCAGCCCCAGCATTTT.

This clone was seen only once. The CDR3 here is CASSPSGTFNEQFF. The CDR3 DNA follows: TGTGCCAGCAGCCCCTCGGGGACATTCAATGAGCAGTTCTTC. This sequence joins TRBV5-6 and TRBJ2-1; a possible D gene is TRBD1 (6 bases). The CDR3 runs to 14 residues. The germline V gene has CDR1 SGHDT and CDR2 YYEEEE. The V end was cut by 4 bases, the J end by 6 bases, with 14 bases between.